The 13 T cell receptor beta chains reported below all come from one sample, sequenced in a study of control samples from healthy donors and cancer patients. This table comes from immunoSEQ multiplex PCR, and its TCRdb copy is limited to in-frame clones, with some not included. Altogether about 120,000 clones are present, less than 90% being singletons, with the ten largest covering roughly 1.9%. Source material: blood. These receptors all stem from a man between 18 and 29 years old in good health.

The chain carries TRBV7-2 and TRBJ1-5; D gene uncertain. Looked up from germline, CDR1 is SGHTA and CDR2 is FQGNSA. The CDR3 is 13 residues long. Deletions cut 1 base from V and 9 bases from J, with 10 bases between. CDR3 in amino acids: CASSLDPRPPQHF. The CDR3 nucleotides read TGTGCCAGCAGCTTAGATCCCCGGCCGCCCCAGCATTTT.

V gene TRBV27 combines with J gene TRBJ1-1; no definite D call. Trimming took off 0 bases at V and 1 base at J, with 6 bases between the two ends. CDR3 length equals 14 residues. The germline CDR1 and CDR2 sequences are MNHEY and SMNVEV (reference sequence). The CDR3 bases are TGTGCCAGCAGTTTATCGTCTACGAACACTGAAGCTTTCTTT. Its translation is CASSLSSTNTEAFF.

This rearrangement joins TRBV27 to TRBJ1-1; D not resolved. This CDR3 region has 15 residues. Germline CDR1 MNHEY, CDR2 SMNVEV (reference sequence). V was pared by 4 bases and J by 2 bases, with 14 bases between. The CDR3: CASSSPINRNTEAFF. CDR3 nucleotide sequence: TGTGCCAGCAGTTCCCCGATTAACAGAAACACTGAAGCTTTCTTT.

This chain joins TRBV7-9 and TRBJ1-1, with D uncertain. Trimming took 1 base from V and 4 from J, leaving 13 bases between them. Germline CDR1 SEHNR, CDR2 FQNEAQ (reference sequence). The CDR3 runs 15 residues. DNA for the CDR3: TGTGCCAGCAGCTTAGGGCCGGTCTCGAGCACTGAAGCTTTCTTT. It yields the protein CASSLGPVSSTEAFF.

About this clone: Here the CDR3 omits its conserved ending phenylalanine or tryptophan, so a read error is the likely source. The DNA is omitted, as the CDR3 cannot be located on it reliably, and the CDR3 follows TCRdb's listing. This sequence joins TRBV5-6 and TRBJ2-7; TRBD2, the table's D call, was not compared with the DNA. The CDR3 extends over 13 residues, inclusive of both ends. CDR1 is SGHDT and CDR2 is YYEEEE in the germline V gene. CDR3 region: CASSLGASGSINL.

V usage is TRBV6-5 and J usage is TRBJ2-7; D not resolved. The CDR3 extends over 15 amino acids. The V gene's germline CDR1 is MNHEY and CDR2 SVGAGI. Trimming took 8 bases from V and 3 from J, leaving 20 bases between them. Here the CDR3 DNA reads TGTGCCAGCCCCTTCGAGAACGGCGGCCGCTACGAGCAGTACTTC. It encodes CASPFENGGRYEQYF.

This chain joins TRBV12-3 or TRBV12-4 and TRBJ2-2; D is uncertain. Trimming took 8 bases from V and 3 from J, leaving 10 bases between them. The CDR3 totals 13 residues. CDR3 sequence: CASCGDYTGELFF. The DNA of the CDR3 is TGTGCCAGCTGCGGAGACTACACCGGGGAGCTGTTTTTT.

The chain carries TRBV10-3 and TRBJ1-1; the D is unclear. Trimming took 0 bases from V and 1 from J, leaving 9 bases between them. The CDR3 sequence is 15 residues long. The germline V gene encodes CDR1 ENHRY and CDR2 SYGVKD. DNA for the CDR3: TGTGCCATCAGTGAGTCGGCAGGAACGAACACTGAAGCTTTCTTT. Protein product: CAISESAGTNTEAFF.

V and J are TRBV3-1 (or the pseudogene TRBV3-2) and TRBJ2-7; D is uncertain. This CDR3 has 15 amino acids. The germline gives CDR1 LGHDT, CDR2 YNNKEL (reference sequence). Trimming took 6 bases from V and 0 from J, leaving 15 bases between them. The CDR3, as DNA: TGTGCCAGCAGTCAAACAGCTCCGGGCTCCTACGAGCAGTACTTC. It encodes CASSQTAPGSYEQYF.

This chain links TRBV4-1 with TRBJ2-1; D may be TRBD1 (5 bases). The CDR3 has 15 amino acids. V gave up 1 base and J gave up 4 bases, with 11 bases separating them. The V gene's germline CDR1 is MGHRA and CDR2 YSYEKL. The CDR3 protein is CASSQVIQGYNEQFF. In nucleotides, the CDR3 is TGCGCCAGCAGCCAAGTAATCCAGGGATACAATGAGCAGTTCTTC.

The DNA of the CDR3 is TGTGCCAGCAGACCAACTAGCGGGAGGGCCTACGAGCAGTACTTC. This translates into CASRPTSGRAYEQYF. The chain links TRBV11-2 to TRBJ2-7, with TRBD2 identical over 13 bases. The ends lost 6 bases at V and 2 bases at J; junction bases unmatched: 4. The CDR3 spans 15 residues. The germline V gene encodes CDR1 SGHAT and CDR2 FQNNGV.

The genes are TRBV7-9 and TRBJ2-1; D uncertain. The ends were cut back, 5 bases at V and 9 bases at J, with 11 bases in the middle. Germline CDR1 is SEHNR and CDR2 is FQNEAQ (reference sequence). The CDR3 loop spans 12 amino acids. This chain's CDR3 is CASSPPLGEQFF. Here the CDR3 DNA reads TGTGCCAGCAGCCCCCCGCTGGGTGAGCAGTTCTTC.

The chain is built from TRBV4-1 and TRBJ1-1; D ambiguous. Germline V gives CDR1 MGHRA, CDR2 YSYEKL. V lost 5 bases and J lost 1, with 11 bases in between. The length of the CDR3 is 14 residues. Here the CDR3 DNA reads TGCGCCAGCAGCGGATCCGGGCCGAACACTGAAGCTTTCTTT. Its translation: CASSGSGPNTEAFF.